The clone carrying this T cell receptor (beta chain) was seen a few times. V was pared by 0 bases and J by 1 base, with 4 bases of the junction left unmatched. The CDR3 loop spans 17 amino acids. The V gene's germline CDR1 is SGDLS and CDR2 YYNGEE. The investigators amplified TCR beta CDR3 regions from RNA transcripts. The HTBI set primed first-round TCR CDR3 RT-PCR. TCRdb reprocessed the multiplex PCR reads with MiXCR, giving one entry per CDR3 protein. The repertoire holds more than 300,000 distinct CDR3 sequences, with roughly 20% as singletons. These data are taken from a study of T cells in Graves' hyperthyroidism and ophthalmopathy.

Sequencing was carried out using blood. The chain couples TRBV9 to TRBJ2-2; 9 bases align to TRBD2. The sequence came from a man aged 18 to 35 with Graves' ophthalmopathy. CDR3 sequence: CASSVAGLAENTGELFF. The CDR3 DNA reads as TGTGCCAGCAGCGTAGCGGGACTAGCAGAGAACACCGGGGAGCTGTTTTTT.